A single sample is the source of the 17 T cell receptor beta chains below, sequenced in a study of control samples from healthy donors and cancer patients. Clones were read by immunoSEQ multiplex PCR, and TCRdb kept only the in-frame ones, dropping some. This sample has some 22,000 clones, with roughly 80% found just once. Sequenced material: PBMCs. These receptors were taken from a man in his 60s with colorectal cancer.

This rearrangement joins TRBV5-1 to TRBJ1-6; 8 positions agree with TRBD1. Germline V gene lookup returns CDR1 SGHRS and CDR2 YFSETQ. This CDR3 contains 15 residues. With V trimmed by 4 bases and J by 7 bases, 7 bases remained unmatched. DNA of the CDR3: TGCGCCAGCAGCCAAGACAGGGGTAGCAATTCACCCCTCCACTTT. It encodes CASSQDRGSNSPLHF.

The chain employs TRBV27 and TRBJ2-1; TRBD1 aligns across 7 bases. After removal of 7 bases from V and 10 bases from J, the junction contained 13 bases not matched to a gene. The CDR3 totals 14 residues. The germline gives CDR1 MNHEY, CDR2 SMNVEV (reference sequence). The CDR3 here is CASKGPGRTGEQFF. The DNA for the CDR3 is TGTGCCAGCAAGGGGCCCGGAAGGACAGGAGAGCAGTTCTTC.

The chain joins TRBV6-5 to TRBJ1-1; tentatively, D is TRBD1 (5 bases). The length of the CDR3 is 14 residues. From germline, CDR1 is MNHEY and CDR2 SVGAGI. V lost 5 bases to trimming and J lost 0 bases, with 10 bases between them. This CDR3 reads CASSLGTVNTEAFF. The CDR3 nucleotides read TGTGCCAGCAGTCTTGGGACGGTGAACACTGAAGCTTTCTTT.

This sequence joins TRBV19 and TRBJ2-4; D is tentatively TRBD1 or TRBD2 (5 bases each). The germline V and J ends were trimmed by 10 bases and 2 bases, with 15 bases remaining between them. This CDR3 is built from 14 residues. Germline CDR1 and CDR2: LNHDA and SQIVND (reference sequence). CDR3 amino acids: CAKEGLLSKNIQYF. In DNA, the CDR3 is TGTGCCAAAGAGGGGCTCCTATCCAAAAACATTCAGTACTTC.

The CDR3: CASSLRQNTEAFF. The CDR3 DNA sequence: TGTGCCAGCAGCTTAAGGCAGAACACTGAAGCTTTCTTT. The chain links TRBV7-2 to TRBJ1-1; D is undetermined. Germline CDR1 and CDR2: SGHTA and FQGNSA. The V end lost 2 bases, the J end lost 1 base, and 5 bases lay between the germline ends. The CDR3 length is 13 residues.

The V call is TRBV12-3 or TRBV12-4, the J call TRBJ2-1, with TRBD2 as a possible D gene (6 bases). CDR3 length: 12 residues. Between the trimmed V and J ends, which lost 3 bases and 7 bases, there was a span of 7 bases. CDR3 residues: CASSFGGNEQFF. CDR3 DNA sequence: TGTGCCAGCAGTTTTGGGGGGAATGAGCAGTTCTTC.

The J gene is TRBJ2-1, the V gene TRBV30; 9 bases agree with TRBD1. V lost 3 bases to trimming and J lost 1 base; unmatched junction nucleotides: 7. There are 16 residues in the CDR3. Germline assignment: CDR1 GTSNPN and CDR2 SVGIG (reference sequence). The CDR3 here is CAWREDRGGSYNEQFF. The CDR3 nucleotides read TGTGCCTGGAGAGAGGACAGGGGAGGGTCCTACAATGAGCAGTTCTTC.

The chain recombines TRBV3-1 (or the pseudogene TRBV3-2) with TRBJ2-1; TRBD1 agrees at 8 bases. Germline V gene data show CDR1 as LGHDT and CDR2 as YNNKEL (reference sequence). With V trimmed by 3 bases and J by 3 bases, 7 bases remained unmatched. CDR3 length: 16 residues. The DNA of the CDR3 is TGTGCCAGCAGCCACGAGGACAGGGTGTTCTACAATGAGCAGTTCTTC. Its translation: CASSHEDRVFYNEQFF.

The rearrangement joins TRBV6-5 to TRBJ1-2; 10 bases align to TRBD1. The germline gives CDR1 MNHEY, CDR2 SVGAGI. Trimming took 6 bases from V and 7 from J; bases not matched to a gene: 8. The CDR3 consists of 14 residues. CDR3 amino acids: CASRPSGTGVGYTF. In nucleotides, the CDR3 is TGTGCCAGCAGGCCCTCCGGGACAGGGGTTGGCTACACCTTC.

The V and J genes are TRBV6-5 and TRBJ1-3; D is uncertain. This CDR3 comprises 12 residues. The ends were cut back, 5 bases at V and 3 bases at J, with 5 bases in the middle. The germline V gene has CDR1 MNHEY and CDR2 SVGAGI. CDR3: CASSNNGNTIYF. In DNA, the CDR3 is TGTGCCAGCAGTAATAATGGAAACACCATATATTTT.

CDR3 nucleotide sequence: TGTGCCAGCAGCGCCGAACGGACAAGGAGCAATCAGCCCCAGCATTTT. Its protein is CASSAERTRSNQPQHF. The V and J genes are TRBV7-8 and TRBJ1-5; tentatively, D is TRBD1 (5 bases). The V end lost 5 bases, the J end lost 1 base, and 15 bases lay between the germline ends. Germline CDR1 and CDR2: SGHVS and FQNEAQ. This CDR3 is 16 amino acids long. Using reference TRBV7-8 and TRBJ1-5 for the parts outside the CDR3, the full variable domain is GAGVSQSPRYKVAKRGQDVALRCDPISGHVSLFWYQQALGQGPEFLTYFQNEAQLDKSGLPSDRFFAERPEGSVSTLKIQRTQQEDSAVYLCASSAERTRSNQPQHFGDGTRLSIL.

This chain links TRBV6-5 with TRBJ1-2; perhaps TRBD1 as D (5 bases). Trimming took 2 bases from V and 4 from J, leaving 14 bases between them. This CDR3 contains 15 residues. The germline V gene has CDR1 MNHEY and CDR2 SVGAGI. The CDR3 sequence: CASSYVGDTGYGYTF. Written as DNA, the CDR3 is TGTGCCAGCAGTTACGTGGGGGATACGGGCTATGGCTACACCTTC.

This clone was counted a single time. The V gene is TRBV24-1, the J gene TRBJ1-1, with unresolved D. Trimming removed 5 bases from V and 1 base from J, with 10 bases in between. Germline loops: CDR1 KGHDR, CDR2 SFDVKD. The CDR3 has 14 amino acids. CDR3 loop: CATSGRGANTEAFF. DNA for the CDR3: TGTGCCACCAGTGGCCGCGGCGCGAACACTGAAGCTTTCTTT.

This clone was counted a few times. The V call is TRBV29-1, the J call TRBJ1-1; TRBD1 agrees at 10 bases. The germline CDR1 and CDR2 sequences are SQVTM and ANQGSEA. There are 15 residues in the CDR3. The V and J ends lost 0 bases and 4 bases, in that order; junction bases with no gene match: 5. DNA for the CDR3: TGCAGCGTTGAAGAGGACCGGGACAGGGGCACTGAAGCTTTCTTT. Protein sequence: CSVEEDRDRGTEAFF.

Here the CDR3 DNA reads TGTGCCAGCAGCGAACGACAGGGGTACCTAACCGGGGAGCTGTTTTTT. Residues: CASSERQGYLTGELFF. The chain has TRBV7-9 and TRBJ2-2; TRBD1 aligns across 8 bases. CDR1 and CDR2 from the germline V gene are SEHNR and FQNEAQ (reference sequence). The CDR3 is made up of 16 amino acids. After removal of 5 bases from V and 5 bases from J, the junction contained 10 bases not matched to a gene.

This sequence joins TRBV5-4 and TRBJ2-3; 11 bases line up with TRBD2. Germline assignment: CDR1 SGHNT and CDR2 YYREEE (reference sequence). This CDR3 has 16 amino acids. The V segment lost 4 bases and the J segment 1 base; nucleotides outside the gene matches: 5. The CDR3 nucleotides read TGTGCCAGCAGCGTCGGGACTAGCGGAGGCACAGATACGCAGTATTTT. It specifies CASSVGTSGGTDTQYF. Together with reference TRBV5-4 and TRBJ2-3, the CDR3 gives the full variable domain: ETGVTQSPTHLIKTRGQQVTLRCSSQSGHNTVSWYQQALGQGPQFIFQYYREEENGRGNFPPRFSGLQFPNYSSELNVNALELDDSALYLCASSVGTSGGTDTQYFGPGTRLTVL.

The V and J genes are TRBV5-4 and TRBJ2-2, with D uncertain. Germline loops: CDR1 SGHNT, CDR2 YYREEE (reference sequence). The CDR3 totals 13 residues. V gave up 1 base and J gave up 4 bases, with 5 bases separating them. CDR3 in amino acids: CASSLWATGELFF. CDR3 DNA: TGTGCCAGCAGCTTGTGGGCCACCGGGGAGCTGTTTTTT.